One sample yielded the 8 T cell receptor beta chains listed below, sequenced in a study of cytomegalovirus exposure and HLA in healthy donors. 60 Vbeta and 13 Jbeta primers were used in PCR. Sequencing used immunoSEQ multiplex PCR; TCRdb keeps in-frame clones, though not all of them. The specimen's table records fewer than 130,000 clones. Sample: PBMCs. The receptor source for this set is a man in his fifties in good health and CMV-seronegative.

The chain combines TRBV2 with TRBJ1-3, with D perhaps TRBD1 (6 bases). In germline, CDR1 is SNHLY, CDR2 FYNNEI. V was shortened by 4 bases and J by 3 bases, with 13 bases between the two germline ends. The CDR3 is made up of 15 amino acids. The chain's CDR3 is CASSGGGAYGNTIYF. The CDR3 DNA reads TGTGCCAGCAGTGGGGGGGGCGCATATGGAAACACCATATATTTT.

This chain connects TRBV19 to TRBJ1-1, with 8 bases fitting TRBD1. Germline CDR1 and CDR2: LNHDA and SQIVND (reference sequence). The CDR3 is made up of 15 amino acids. Trimming at V came to 7 bases and at J to 1 base, leaving 8 bases not matched to a gene. In DNA, the CDR3 is TGTGCCAGTACTCCCGAGGGGACAGGGAACACTGAAGCTTTCTTT. It yields the protein CASTPEGTGNTEAFF.

The chain carries TRBV5-1 and TRBJ2-1, with D maybe TRBD2 (5 bases). With 2 bases removed from V and 10 bases from J, the gap between germline ends came to 16 bases. Germline-derived CDR1 and CDR2 are SGHRS and YFSETQ. The CDR3 has 14 amino acids. The CDR3 DNA follows: TGCGCCAGCAGCTTTTTCTTAGCCGGGGAAGAGCAGTTCTTC. Its protein is CASSFFLAGEEQFF.

The CDR3 DNA is TGTGCCAGCAGCTCTCAGGCGAACACTGAAGCTTTCTTT. Its translation: CASSSQANTEAFF. V and J are TRBV7-9 and TRBJ1-1; D is ambiguous. The CDR3 runs 13 residues. V dropped 4 bases and J dropped 1 base, with 7 bases sitting between them. In germline, CDR1 is SEHNR, CDR2 FQNEAQ (reference sequence). The full variable domain, rest sourced from reference TRBV7-9 and TRBJ1-1, is DTGVSQNPRHKITKRGQNVTFRCDPISEHNRLYWYRQTLGQGPEFLTYFQNEAQLEKSRLLSDRFSAERPKGSFSTLEIQRTEQGDSAMYLCASSSQANTEAFFGQGTRLTVV.

The chain recombines TRBV28 with TRBJ1-5; D remains ambiguous. The CDR3 is made up of 15 amino acids. V shed 5 bases and J shed 0 bases, with 11 bases lying between them. Looked up from germline, CDR1 is MDHEN and CDR2 is SYDVKM. The CDR3 region is CASSTTSNSNQPQHF. CDR3 bases: TGTGCCAGCAGTACCACAAGTAATAGCAATCAGCCCCAGCATTTT.

V usage is TRBV4-1 and J usage is TRBJ2-7; D not resolved. The CDR3 extends over 15 amino acids. V was cut by 4 bases and J by 3 bases, with 16 bases left in between. Germline values: CDR1 MGHRA, CDR2 YSYEKL. CDR3 in DNA: TGCGCCAGCAGCCTCCGCCTCACCGCGGACTACGAGCAGTACTTC. As protein: CASSLRLTADYEQYF.

Notes on this clone: At one boundary the junction diverges from the germline segment, which might be a read error. This chain joins TRBV30 and TRBJ1-1; the match to TRBD1 covers 9 bases. The CDR3 is made up of 14 amino acids. Germline values: CDR1 GTSNPN, CDR2 SVGIG (reference sequence). The CDR3 sequence is CACRQTGGFGEDFF. The DNA for the CDR3 is TGTGCCTGTAGACAAACAGGGGGCTTCGGTGAAGATTTCTTT.

The chain is built from TRBV6-1 and TRBJ2-2; D remains unclear. The V end was cut by 8 bases, the J end by 3 bases, with 10 bases between. Looked up from germline, CDR1 is MNHNS and CDR2 is SASEGT. The CDR3 is made up of 13 amino acids. CDR3 sequence: CASETDYTGELFF. The CDR3 DNA follows: TGTGCCAGCGAGACCGACTACACCGGGGAGCTGTTTTTT.